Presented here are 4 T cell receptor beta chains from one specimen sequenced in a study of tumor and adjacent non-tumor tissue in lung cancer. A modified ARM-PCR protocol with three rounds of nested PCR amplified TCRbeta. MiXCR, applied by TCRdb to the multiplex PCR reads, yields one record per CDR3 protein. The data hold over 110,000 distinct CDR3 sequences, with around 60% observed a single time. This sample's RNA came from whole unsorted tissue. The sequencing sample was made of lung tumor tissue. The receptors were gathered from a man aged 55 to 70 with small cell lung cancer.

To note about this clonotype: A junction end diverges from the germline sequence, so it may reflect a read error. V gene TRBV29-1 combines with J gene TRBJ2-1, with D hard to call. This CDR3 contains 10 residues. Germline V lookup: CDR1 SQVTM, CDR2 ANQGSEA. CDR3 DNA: TGCAGCGCCGCGTCAGGAGAGCGGTTCTTC. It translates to CSAASGERFF.

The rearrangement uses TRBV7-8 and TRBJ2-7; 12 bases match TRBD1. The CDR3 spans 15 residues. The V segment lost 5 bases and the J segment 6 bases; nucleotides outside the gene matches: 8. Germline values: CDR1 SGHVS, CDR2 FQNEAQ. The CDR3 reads CASSPGQGALGEQYF. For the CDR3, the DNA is TGTGCCAGCAGCCCGGGACAGGGGGCGCTTGGCGAGCAGTACTTC. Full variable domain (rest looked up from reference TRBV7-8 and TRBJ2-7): GAGVSQSPRYKVAKRGQDVALRCDPISGHVSLFWYQQALGQGPEFLTYFQNEAQLDKSGLPSDRFFAERPEGSVSTLKIQRTQQEDSAVYLCASSPGQGALGEQYFGPGTRLTVT.

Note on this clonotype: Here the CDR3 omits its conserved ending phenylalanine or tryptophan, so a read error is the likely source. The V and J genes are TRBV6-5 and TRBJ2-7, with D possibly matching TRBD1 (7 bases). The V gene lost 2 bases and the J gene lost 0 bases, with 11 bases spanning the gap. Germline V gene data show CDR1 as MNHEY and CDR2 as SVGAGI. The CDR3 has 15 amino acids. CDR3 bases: TGTGCCAGCAGTTACGGGCAGGGGGGCTCCTACGAGCAGTACTTA. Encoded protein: CASSYGQGGSYEQYL.

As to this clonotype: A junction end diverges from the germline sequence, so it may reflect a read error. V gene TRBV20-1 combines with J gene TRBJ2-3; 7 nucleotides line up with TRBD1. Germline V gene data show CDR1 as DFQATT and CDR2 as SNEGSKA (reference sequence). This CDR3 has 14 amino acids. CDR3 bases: TGCGGTGCTGGTCGGACAGGTGGTGCAGATACGCAGTATTTT. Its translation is CGAGRTGGADTQYF.